This passage covers 10 T cell receptor beta chains from one sample sequenced in a study of CD8 T cells in Susac syndrome. Reverse transcription of about 0.45 to 1 ug RNA was performed with random hexamers. MiXCR was run by TCRdb on the immunoSEQ multiplex PCR reads, yielding one entry per CDR3 protein. The sample consists of approximately 200,000 distinct CDR3 sequences, roughly 92% of them appearing once. The sequencing input was CD8+ T cells from PBMCs. The source is a human donor with multiple sclerosis.

For this clonotype: The germline gene is not matched at one end of the junction; a read error may be the cause. The chain employs TRBV27 and TRBJ2-2; D is perhaps TRBD1 or TRBD2 (6 bases each). The CDR3 contains 13 residues. CDR1 is MNHEY and CDR2 is SMNVEV in the germline V gene (reference sequence). CDR3 sequence (DNA): TGTGCCAGCAGTTTAAAGGGGGAGGTGAAGCTGCTTTTT. Protein: CASSLKGEVKLLF.

V gene TRBV5-6 combines with J gene TRBJ2-7; 10 nucleotides line up with TRBD1. Germline V gene lookup returns CDR1 SGHDT and CDR2 YYEEEE. The CDR3 extends over 14 amino acids. Trimming removed 2 bases from V and 5 bases from J; junction bases left unmatched: 4. The CDR3 bases are TGTGCCAGCAGCTTCGGACAGGGGGACCACGAGCAGTACTTC. Translation gives CASSFGQGDHEQYF. Full variable domain (rest looked up from reference TRBV5-6 and TRBJ2-7): DAGVTQSPTHLIKTRGQQVTLRCSPKSGHDTVSWYQQALGQGPQFIFQYYEEEERQRGNFPDRFSGHQFPNYSSELNVNALLLGDSALYLCASSFGQGDHEQYFGPGTRLTVT.

The genes are TRBV7-6 and TRBJ2-1; 9 bases map to TRBD1. V lost 3 bases to trimming and J lost 7 bases; unmatched junction nucleotides: 4. CDR1 and CDR2 (germline): SGHVS, FNYEAQ. This CDR3 has 14 residues. The CDR3 sequence is CASSFGTGLNEQFF. The CDR3 bases are TGTGCCAGCAGCTTTGGGACAGGGTTGAATGAGCAGTTCTTC.

The chain uses TRBV2 and TRBJ2-7, with a possible D match to TRBD2 (5 bases). The CDR3 spans 12 residues. Germline lookup yields CDR1 SNHLY and CDR2 FYNNEI. The V and J ends lost 7 bases and 4 bases respectively, with 11 bases between them. The CDR3: CASMLARYEQYF. In DNA form, the CDR3 reads TGTGCCAGCATGCTAGCAAGGTACGAGCAGTACTTC.

This chain joins TRBV6-5 and TRBJ1-2, with TRBD1 matching over 7 bases. CDR3 length: 13 amino acids. Germline-derived CDR1 and CDR2 are MNHEY and SVGAGI. Trimming took 8 bases from V and 1 from J; bases not matched to a gene: 4. The CDR3: CASQGQLNYGYTF. The CDR3, as DNA: TGTGCCAGCCAGGGACAGCTTAACTATGGCTACACCTTC.

This clonotype was seen a handful of times. The CDR3 nucleotides are TGTGCCAGCAGCGATCCAGACAGGGAGGACTCCTACGAGCAGTACTTC. This encodes CASSDPDREDSYEQYF. The chain employs TRBV7-9 and TRBJ2-7; maybe TRBD1 (7 bases). With 5 bases removed from V and 0 bases from J, the gap between germline ends came to 17 bases. The CDR3 length is 16 residues. Germline V gene sequence: CDR1 SEHNR, CDR2 FQNEAQ (reference sequence).

The rearrangement joins TRBV5-6 to TRBJ2-1; TRBD2 agrees at 15 bases. The V and J ends lost 4 bases and 10 bases, in that order; junction bases with no gene match: 6. The CDR3 is 15 residues long. Germline-derived CDR1 and CDR2 are SGHDT and YYEEEE. CDR3 sequence: CASSPGLAGGMEQFF. The CDR3 DNA reads as TGTGCCAGCAGCCCTGGACTAGCGGGAGGGATGGAGCAGTTCTTC.

V is TRBV27 and J is TRBJ1-1, with 10 bases matching TRBD1. From germline, CDR1 is MNHEY and CDR2 SMNVEV (reference sequence). The trim removed 5 bases at V and 10 bases at J, leaving 19 bases unmatched. The CDR3 has 17 amino acids. CDR3 in DNA: TGTGCCAGCAGTCTTACGTGGCCGGGACAGGGGAACGTGCGAGCTTTCTTT. Translating gives CASSLTWPGQGNVRAFF.

The rearrangement links TRBV7-8 to TRBJ2-6; D not certain. Looked up from germline, CDR1 is SGHVS and CDR2 is FQNEAQ. Trimming took off 6 bases at V and 2 bases at J, with 11 bases between the two ends. This CDR3 contains 15 residues. DNA for the CDR3: TGTGCCAGCAGGGCCTATGTGACTGGGGCCAACGTCCTGACTTTC. Amino acids: CASRAYVTGANVLTF. Full variable domain (remainder filled in from reference TRBV7-8 and TRBJ2-6): GAGVSQSPRYKVAKRGQDVALRCDPISGHVSLFWYQQALGQGPEFLTYFQNEAQLDKSGLPSDRFFAERPEGSVSTLKIQRTQQEDSAVYLCASRAYVTGANVLTFGAGSRLTVL.

CDR3 sequence: CAWSSGNSGNTIYF. The DNA of the CDR3 is TGTGCCTGGAGTTCGGGGAACTCTGGAAACACCATATATTTT. The chain recombines TRBV30 with TRBJ1-3; unclear D gene. Trimming removed 2 bases at V and 0 bases at J, with 8 bases between. Germline assignment: CDR1 GTSNPN and CDR2 SVGIG (reference sequence). The CDR3 sequence is 14 residues long.